The T cell receptor beta chain under discussion was sequenced for a study of cytomegalovirus exposure and HLA in healthy donors. Findings and caveats of the study: Researchers counted 150 to 200 TCR beta chains as cytomegalovirus-associated.

It was with 60 Vbeta and 13 Jbeta primers that the PCR ran. Data came from immunoSEQ multiplex PCR; TCRdb stores just in-frame clones and leaves some out. Found here are roughly 140,000 clones, approximately 84% of them singletons; the top ten hold less than 2.5%. Germline loops: CDR1 LGHNA, CDR2 YSLEER. Deletions cut 4 bases from V and 0 bases from J, with 4 bases between. This CDR3 spans 13 amino acids. With regard to this clone: Its antigen is as yet unknown.

V is TRBV4-3 and J is TRBJ1-3; unclear D gene. The TCR originated in a woman aged 18-35 years in good health and CMV-seronegative. Material for sequencing was PBMCs. CDR3: CASSPSSGNTIYF. The CDR3 coding sequence is TGCGCCAGCAGCCCCAGCTCTGGAAACACCATATATTTT.